Presented here are 32 T cell receptor beta chains from one specimen sequenced in a study of T cell changes during pregnancy in multiple sclerosis. Sequencing used immunoSEQ multiplex PCR; TCRdb keeps in-frame clones, though not all of them. The table has 55,000 to 70,000 clones, about 90% seen once. Sequencing was performed on peripheral blood, taken in the third trimester of pregnancy. All receptors come from a female donor in good health, enrolled as a control in a pregnancy study.

The chain uses TRBV6-5 and TRBJ2-1; TRBD2 agrees at 7 bases. The CDR3 has 13 residues. V shed 7 bases and J 6 bases; nucleotides not matched to a gene: 6. From germline, CDR1 is MNHEY and CDR2 SVGAGI. CDR3 loop: CASTWGGLNEQFF. The CDR3 region has the DNA TGTGCCAGCACCTGGGGGGGTCTCAATGAGCAGTTCTTC.

In DNA, the CDR3 is TGTGCCAGCAGCTTGTCAGGGCATAATTCACCCCTCCACTTT. This translates into CASSLSGHNSPLHF. The chain recombines TRBV5-6 with TRBJ1-6; D possibly corresponds to TRBD1 (5 bases). CDR3 size: 14 residues. Germline V CDR1 and CDR2: SGHDT, YYEEEE. The V end was cut by 1 base, the J end by 5 bases, with 7 bases between.

The V and J genes are TRBV14 and TRBJ2-2, with 11 bases matching TRBD1. This CDR3 region has 16 residues. V lost 1 base and J lost 5; bases outside the gene matches: 3. CDR1 SGHDN and CDR2 FVKESK come from the germline V gene. The CDR3 loop reads CASSQVGQGATGELFF. The CDR3 region has the DNA TGTGCCAGCAGCCAAGTAGGACAGGGGGCTACCGGGGAGCTGTTTTTT.

The gene calls are TRBV27 and TRBJ1-3; D gene unclear. Germline CDR1 reads MNHEY; CDR2 reads SMNVEV (reference sequence). The CDR3 consists of 11 residues. The ends were cut back, 4 bases at V and 8 bases at J, with 6 bases in the middle. Written as DNA, the CDR3 is TGTGCCAGCAGTTCCCGGGACACCATATATTTT. This gives the protein CASSSRDTIYF.

This sequence joins TRBV5-4 and TRBJ1-2; no definite D call. Trimming left V 0 bases short and J 4 bases short, with 7 bases between. Germline loops: CDR1 SGHNT, CDR2 YYREEE (reference sequence). The CDR3 loop spans 13 amino acids. For the CDR3, the DNA is TGTGCCAGCAGCTTGGAATCCTCCTATGGCTACACCTTC. Protein: CASSLESSYGYTF. The variable domain in full, with the rest retrieved from reference TRBV5-4 and TRBJ1-2, is ETGVTQSPTHLIKTRGQQVTLRCSSQSGHNTVSWYQQALGQGPQFIFQYYREEENGRGNFPPRFSGLQFPNYSSELNVNALELDDSALYLCASSLESSYGYTFGSGTRLTVV.

The gene calls are TRBV7-9 and TRBJ1-2, with unresolved D. This CDR3 has 15 amino acids. The ends were cut back, 1 base at V and 3 bases at J, with 12 bases in the middle. CDR1 is SEHNR, CDR2 FQNEAQ, per germline (reference sequence). For the CDR3, the DNA is TGTGCCAGCAGCTTAGGTAGAGGTCGCTACTATGGCTACACCTTC. The encoded protein is CASSLGRGRYYGYTF.

This clone was observed a handful of times. The V gene is TRBV19, the J gene TRBJ1-1, with a tentative D call TRBD1 (6 bases). With 6 bases removed from V and 2 bases from J, the gap between germline ends came to 16 bases. The CDR3 loop spans 15 amino acids. Germline V lookup: CDR1 LNHDA, CDR2 SQIVND (reference sequence). CDR3 residues: CASRYGQLSNTEAFF. Written as DNA, the CDR3 is TGTGCCAGTAGATACGGACAGCTATCTAACACTGAAGCTTTCTTT.

The genes are TRBV10-3 and TRBJ1-1; perhaps TRBD1 as D (5 bases). The CDR3 consists of 15 residues. V lost 0 bases and J lost 1, with 9 bases in between. The germline V gene encodes CDR1 ENHRY and CDR2 SYGVKD. The DNA for the CDR3 is TGTGCCATCAGTGAGTCGGGCGGGGGGAACACTGAAGCTTTCTTT. It specifies CAISESGGGNTEAFF.

In this sample, this clone turned up many times. This chain uses TRBV7-3 with TRBJ2-1, with 8 positions matching TRBD2. V lost 5 bases, J lost 5 bases, and 11 bases stayed unmatched. There are 16 residues in the CDR3. Germline CDR1 reads SGHTA; CDR2 reads FQGTGA. CDR3 nucleotides: TGTGCCAGCAGCCTACTCGGGAGCGGGGGTCACAATGAGCAGTTCTTC. It specifies CASSLLGSGGHNEQFF.

This chain links TRBV7-2 with TRBJ1-1; TRBD1 might be the D (5 bases). Germline assignment: CDR1 SGHTA and CDR2 FQGNSA. The CDR3 covers 15 residues. V was cut by 8 bases and J by 4 bases, with 20 bases left in between. The CDR3 spells CASALRGRVLTEAFF. The CDR3, as DNA: TGTGCCAGCGCCTTAAGGGGCAGGGTGCTCACTGAAGCTTTCTTT.

CDR3 bases: TGCGCCAGCAGCTCCAACCCTCCCAGGCCCACAGATACGCAGTATTTT. This sequence encodes CASSSNPPRPTDTQYF. The gene calls are TRBV5-1 and TRBJ2-3; D gene uncertain. The CDR3 covers 16 residues. V lost 3 bases and J lost 2, with 16 bases in between. Per germline, CDR1 SGHRS and CDR2 YFSETQ.

The V and J genes are TRBV25-1 and TRBJ2-7, with D possibly being TRBD1 (6 bases). In germline, CDR1 is MGHDK, CDR2 SYGVNS. V lost 3 bases, J lost 3 bases, and 15 bases lay in between. This CDR3 has 15 residues. CDR3: CASSEPRGHLYEQYF. The CDR3 DNA sequence: TGTGCCAGCAGTGAGCCCAGGGGACACCTCTACGAGCAGTACTTC.

In nucleotides, the CDR3 is TGTGCCAGCAGCACTCGACTAGCGGGGGAGCGAGAGACCCAGTACTTC. This translates into CASSTRLAGERETQYF. The chain has TRBV7-2 and TRBJ2-5; TRBD2 agrees at 12 bases. After removal of 5 bases from V and 4 bases from J, the junction contained 8 bases not matched to a gene. Germline V gene sequence: CDR1 SGHTA, CDR2 FQGNSA. CDR3 length: 16 amino acids.

This rearrangement joins TRBV6-6 to TRBJ2-1; 10 bases agree with TRBD1. Germline V lookup: CDR1 MNHNY, CDR2 SVGAGI (reference sequence). Unmatched junction bases numbered 3, after V lost 5 bases and J lost 2 bases. The CDR3 totals 15 residues. In nucleotides, the CDR3 is TGTGCCAGCAGTCGGACAGGGGGGACCTACAATGAGCAGTTCTTC. Amino acid sequence: CASSRTGGTYNEQFF.

This chain uses TRBV27 with TRBJ2-7; D perhaps matches TRBD1 (6 bases). Per germline, CDR1 MNHEY and CDR2 SMNVEV (reference sequence). The V and J ends lost 2 bases and 4 bases respectively, with 15 bases between them. This CDR3 has 15 residues. The CDR3 loop reads CASSLQVQGQYEQYF. In DNA, the CDR3 is TGTGCCAGCAGTTTACAAGTACAGGGCCAATACGAGCAGTACTTC.

This chain links TRBV27 with TRBJ2-1; D is ambiguous. V gave up 2 bases and J gave up 6 bases, with 11 bases separating them. This CDR3 contains 14 residues. Per the germline V gene, CDR1 is MNHEY and CDR2 is SMNVEV (reference sequence). CDR3 loop: CASSLEEQSNEQFF. The CDR3 DNA is TGTGCCAGCAGTTTAGAGGAGCAGTCCAATGAGCAGTTCTTC.

The V call is TRBV11-1, the J call TRBJ2-2, with 9 bases lining up with TRBD1. Germline CDR1 is SGHAT and CDR2 is FQDESV (reference sequence). The CDR3 runs 14 residues. The V segment lost 9 bases and the J segment 5 bases; nucleotides outside the gene matches: 7. CDR3 sequence: CASRDRDFTGELFF. In DNA form, the CDR3 reads TGTGCCAGTAGGGACAGGGATTTTACCGGGGAGCTGTTTTTT.

The V gene is TRBV30, the J gene TRBJ2-2; 7 bases map to TRBD1. Germline V CDR1 and CDR2: GTSNPN, SVGIG (reference sequence). The CDR3 consists of 18 residues. Unmatched junction bases numbered 14, after V lost 4 bases and J lost 0 bases. CDR3 nucleotide sequence: TGTGCCTGGACACTCCGGACAGGTCGCACTCCGAACACCGGGGAGCTGTTTTTT. Translation: CAWTLRTGRTPNTGELFF.

As concerns this clone: The junction differs from germline at one of its ends, possibly a read error. This chain links TRBV28 with TRBJ1-5; D ambiguous. The CDR3 totals 15 residues. Germline assignment: CDR1 MDHEN and CDR2 SYDVKM. This chain's CDR3 is CASSLSTYSNEPQHF. The DNA for the CDR3 is TGTGCCAGCAGTTTATCCACGTATAGCAATGAGCCCCAGCATTTT.

The V gene is TRBV6-5, the J gene TRBJ1-1, with 8 bases that match TRBD1. The CDR3 runs to 15 residues. Germline loops: CDR1 MNHEY, CDR2 SVGAGI. V lost 5 bases to trimming and J lost 0 bases; unmatched junction nucleotides: 5. The CDR3 region is CASSPGQGMNTEAFF. The CDR3 DNA reads as TGTGCCAGCAGTCCTGGACAGGGCATGAACACTGAAGCTTTCTTT.

The J gene is TRBJ1-1, the V gene TRBV5-1, with D possibly matching TRBD1 (5 bases). V gave up 4 bases and J gave up 1 base, with 8 bases separating them. The CDR3 is 13 residues long. The germline V gene encodes CDR1 SGHRS and CDR2 YFSETQ. CDR3 protein: CASSPQENTEAFF. CDR3 bases: TGCGCCAGCAGCCCACAGGAGAACACTGAAGCTTTCTTT. Using reference TRBV5-1 and TRBJ1-1 for the parts outside the CDR3, the full variable domain is KAGVTQTPRYLIKTRGQQVTLSCSPISGHRSVSWYQQTPGQGLQFLFEYFSETQRNKGNFPGRFSGRQFSNSRSEMNVSTLELGDSALYLCASSPQENTEAFFGQGTRLTVV.

This chain joins TRBV11-2 and TRBJ2-5, with 7 positions matching TRBD2. The CDR3 contains 15 residues. Trimming removed 6 bases from V and 4 bases from J; junction bases left unmatched: 11. Looked up from germline, CDR1 is SGHAT and CDR2 is FQNNGV. This CDR3 is CASREAGRLTETQYF. In DNA, the CDR3 is TGTGCCAGCAGGGAAGCGGGGAGGCTTACAGAGACCCAGTACTTC.

This rearrangement joins TRBV5-6 to TRBJ1-2, with D maybe TRBD1 (5 bases). This CDR3 comprises 12 residues. Looked up from germline, CDR1 is SGHDT and CDR2 is YYEEEE. Trimming removed 4 bases from V and 8 bases from J, with 12 bases in between. The CDR3 region is CASSPYRRGYTF. The CDR3 nucleotides are TGTGCCAGCAGCCCGTACAGGCGCGGCTACACCTTC.

The chain combines TRBV7-2 with TRBJ2-4; 7 bases line up with TRBD2. Per the germline V gene, CDR1 is SGHTA and CDR2 is FQGNSA. With 7 bases clipped from V and 2 bases from J, the junction kept 11 bases outside the gene matches. CDR3 length: 16 residues. The CDR3 is CASTEGGSWSKNIQYF. CDR3 nucleotide sequence: TGTGCCAGCACCGAGGGAGGGAGTTGGTCCAAAAACATTCAGTACTTC.

The chain joins TRBV4-3 to TRBJ2-7, with 12 bases aligning to TRBD1. The germline CDR1 and CDR2 sequences are LGHNA and YSLEER. The trim removed 4 bases at V and 5 bases at J, leaving 9 bases unmatched. The CDR3 spans 16 residues. CDR3 residues: CASSRSGGTGGDEQYF. CDR3 bases: TGCGCCAGCAGCCGTTCCGGGGGGACAGGGGGCGACGAGCAGTACTTC.

The chain is built from TRBV4-3 and TRBJ2-7, with D tentatively TRBD2 (6 bases). Germline V gene lookup returns CDR1 LGHNA and CDR2 YSLEER. The CDR3 is 14 amino acids. V shed 0 bases and J shed 2 bases, with 8 bases lying between them. The CDR3 nucleotides read TGCGCCAGCAGCCAAGACAGGGAGGCCTACGAGCAGTACTTC. Its protein product is CASSQDREAYEQYF.

The rearrangement links TRBV6-6 to TRBJ2-1, with TRBD2 identical over 7 bases. J lost 5 bases, V lost 4 bases, and 5 bases had no gene match. In germline, CDR1 is MNHNY, CDR2 SVGAGI (reference sequence). This CDR3 spans 14 amino acids. For the CDR3, the DNA is TGTGCCAGCAGTTCCCAGGGAGGGAACAATGAGCAGTTCTTC. Translating gives CASSSQGGNNEQFF.

The chain is built from TRBV19 and TRBJ2-1; possible D gene TRBD2, 7 bases. CDR3 length: 15 residues. The germline V gene has CDR1 LNHDA and CDR2 SQIVND (reference sequence). Deletions cut 3 bases from V and 8 bases from J, with 17 bases between. The CDR3 region is CASSIWGGPDYEQFF. The CDR3, as DNA: TGTGCCAGTAGTATCTGGGGGGGGCCCGACTATGAGCAGTTCTTC.

Written as DNA, the CDR3 is TGTGCCAGCTCACCAATTCAGAAGGGGAATGAGCAGTTCTTC. Its protein product is CASSPIQKGNEQFF. This chain uses TRBV18 with TRBJ2-1; D is perhaps TRBD1 (5 bases). The CDR3 runs 14 residues. Germline lookup yields CDR1 KGHSH and CDR2 LQKENI. Between the trimmed V and J ends, which lost 2 bases and 7 bases, there was a span of 12 bases. Together with reference TRBV18 and TRBJ2-1, the CDR3 gives the full variable domain: NAGVMQNPRHLVRRRGQEARLRCSPMKGHSHVYWYRQLPEEGLKFMVYLQKENIIDESGMPKERFSAEFPKEGPSILRIQQVVRGDSAAYFCASSPIQKGNEQFFGPGTRLTVL.

The CDR3 spells CASSFDGGGYGYTF. The CDR3 nucleotides are TGTGCCAGCAGCTTCGATGGGGGGGGGTATGGCTACACCTTC. The J gene is TRBJ1-2, the V gene TRBV7-2; the D gene is possibly TRBD1 (5 bases). CDR1 and CDR2 from the germline V gene are SGHTA and FQGNSA. The CDR3 contains 14 residues. Trimming left V 3 bases short and J 5 bases short, with 13 bases between.

The V call is TRBV4-2, the J call TRBJ2-2; 8 nucleotides align to TRBD1. The CDR3 has 16 amino acids. Germline-derived CDR1 and CDR2 are LGHNA and YNFKEQ. J gave up 4 bases and V 3 bases, and 7 bases lay outside the gene matches. DNA of the CDR3: TGTGCCAGCAGCCAGGGGACAGGATTGAGCACCGGGGAGCTGTTTTTT. Translating it yields CASSQGTGLSTGELFF.

The chain has TRBV21-1 and TRBJ1-3; TRBD1, the D gene given by the table, was not confirmed from the DNA. TRBV21-1 is assigned pseudogene status. The CDR3 sequence is 19 residues long. CDR3 region: CASSKVVKKTGSSGNTIYF. The DNA of the CDR3 is TGTGCCAGCAGCAAAGTGGTTAAAAAGACAGGGAGCTCTGGAAACACCATATATTTT.